This record concerns one T cell receptor (beta chain) sequence. Its specificity is not known. This sample was taken from a study of cytomegalovirus exposure and HLA in healthy donors. General study points: As was reported, the classifier diagnosed cytomegalovirus status with high specificity and sensitivity. Among the CMV-associated chains, a few were confirmed in vitro as specific for CMV antigens. In the 120 validation repertoires, approximately 94% of cluster scores exceeded 0, per a later analysis.

Libraries were prepared by immunoSEQ multiplex PCR; TCRdb keeps only in-frame clonotypes and omits some of them. The sample gives fewer than 120,000 clones, about 92% of which show up once; under 2% is in the top ten. With 5 bases removed from V and 2 bases from J, the gap between germline ends came to 17 bases. Germline V gene sequence: CDR1 SQVTM, CDR2 ANQGSEA. The CDR3 is 15 amino acids. The source material was PBMCs. The chain joins TRBV29-1 to TRBJ2-3, with D perhaps matching TRBD1 (8 bases). This receptor was obtained from a woman aged 18-29 years in good health and CMV-seronegative. The CDR3 is CSVRHTGGDTDTQYF. In nucleotides, the CDR3 is TGCAGCGTTCGCCACACAGGGGGGGACACAGATACGCAGTATTTT.